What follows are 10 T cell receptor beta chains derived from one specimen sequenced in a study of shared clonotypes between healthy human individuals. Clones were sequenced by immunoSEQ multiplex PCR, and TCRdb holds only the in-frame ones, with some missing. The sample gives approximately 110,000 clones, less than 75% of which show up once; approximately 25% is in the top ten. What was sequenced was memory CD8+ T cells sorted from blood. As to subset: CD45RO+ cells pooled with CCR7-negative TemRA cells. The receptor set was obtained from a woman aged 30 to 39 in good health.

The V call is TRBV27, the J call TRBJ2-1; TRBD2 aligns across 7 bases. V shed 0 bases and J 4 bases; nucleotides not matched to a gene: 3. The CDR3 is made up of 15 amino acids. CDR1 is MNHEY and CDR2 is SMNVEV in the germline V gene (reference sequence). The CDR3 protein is CASSLSGLGYNEQFF. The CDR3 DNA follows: TGTGCCAGCAGTTTATCAGGACTAGGGTACAATGAGCAGTTCTTC.

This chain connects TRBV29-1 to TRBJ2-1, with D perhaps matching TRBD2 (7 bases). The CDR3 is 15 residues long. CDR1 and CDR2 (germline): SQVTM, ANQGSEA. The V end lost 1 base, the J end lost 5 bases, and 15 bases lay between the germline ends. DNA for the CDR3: TGCAGCGTTGAAGGTAATCGGGGGGACAACAATGAGCAGTTCTTC. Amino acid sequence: CSVEGNRGDNNEQFF.

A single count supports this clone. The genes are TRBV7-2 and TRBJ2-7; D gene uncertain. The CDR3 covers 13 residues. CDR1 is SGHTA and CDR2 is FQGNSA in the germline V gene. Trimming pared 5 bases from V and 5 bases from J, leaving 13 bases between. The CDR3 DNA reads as TGTGCCAGCAGCACCAACCAGGCCCACGAGCAGTACTTC. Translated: CASSTNQAHEQYF. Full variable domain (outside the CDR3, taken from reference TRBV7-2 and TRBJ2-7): GAGVSQSPSNKVTEKGKDVELRCDPISGHTALYWYRQSLGQGLEFLIYFQGNSAPDKSGLPSDRFSAERTGGSVSTLTIQRTQQEDSAVYLCASSTNQAHEQYFGPGTRLTVT.

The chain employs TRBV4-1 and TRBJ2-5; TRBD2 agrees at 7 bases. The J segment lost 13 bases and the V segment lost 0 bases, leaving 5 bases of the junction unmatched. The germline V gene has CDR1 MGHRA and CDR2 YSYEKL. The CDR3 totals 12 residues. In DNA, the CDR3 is TGCGCCAGCAGCCAAGACGGGACTACTGTGTACTTC. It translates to CASSQDGTTVYF.

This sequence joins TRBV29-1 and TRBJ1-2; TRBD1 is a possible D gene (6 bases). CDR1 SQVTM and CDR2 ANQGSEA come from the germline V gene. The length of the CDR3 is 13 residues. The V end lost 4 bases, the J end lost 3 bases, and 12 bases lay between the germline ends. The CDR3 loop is CSVGTALYYGYTF. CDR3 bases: TGCAGCGTTGGGACAGCATTGTACTATGGCTACACCTTC.

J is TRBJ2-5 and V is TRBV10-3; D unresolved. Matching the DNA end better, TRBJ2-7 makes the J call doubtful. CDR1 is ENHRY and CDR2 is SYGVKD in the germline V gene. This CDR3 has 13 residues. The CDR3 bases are TGTGCCATCAGTGATGAGGAAACCTACGAGCAGTACTTC. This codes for CAISDEETYEQYF.

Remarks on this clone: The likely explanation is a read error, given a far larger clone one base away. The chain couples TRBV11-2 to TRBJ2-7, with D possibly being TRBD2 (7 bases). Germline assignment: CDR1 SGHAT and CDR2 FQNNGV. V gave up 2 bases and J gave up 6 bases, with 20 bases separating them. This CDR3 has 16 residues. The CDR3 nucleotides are TGTGCCAGCAGCTTACTTGCGGGAGTAGGGGGGGGCGAGCAGTACTTC. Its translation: CASSLLAGVGGGEQYF.

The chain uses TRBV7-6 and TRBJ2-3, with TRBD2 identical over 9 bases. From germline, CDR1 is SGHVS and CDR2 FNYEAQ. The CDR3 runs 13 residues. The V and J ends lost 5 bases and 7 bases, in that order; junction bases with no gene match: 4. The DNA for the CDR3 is TGTGCCAGCAGCGCCGGGACTAGCAATACGCAGTATTTT. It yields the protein CASSAGTSNTQYF.

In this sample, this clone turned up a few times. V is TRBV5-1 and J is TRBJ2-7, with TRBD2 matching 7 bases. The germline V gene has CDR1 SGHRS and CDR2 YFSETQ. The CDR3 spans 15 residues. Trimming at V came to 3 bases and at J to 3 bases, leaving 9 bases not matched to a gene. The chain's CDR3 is CASSSLPGGSYEQYF. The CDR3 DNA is TGCGCCAGCAGCTCCCTTCCGGGCGGGAGCTACGAGCAGTACTTC.

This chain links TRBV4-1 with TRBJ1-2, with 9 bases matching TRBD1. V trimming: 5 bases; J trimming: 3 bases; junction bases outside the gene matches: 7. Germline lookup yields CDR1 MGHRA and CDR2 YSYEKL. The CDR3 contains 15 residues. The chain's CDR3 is CASSSGQGQDYGYTF. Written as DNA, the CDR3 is TGCGCCAGCAGCTCGGGACAGGGACAGGACTATGGCTACACCTTC.